The rows below give T cell receptor beta chains drawn from one sample of a study of CD8 T cells in ankylosing spondylitis. Each CDR3 protein gets one entry after TCRdb re-called the 5' RACE reads with MiXCR. The sample lists 200,000 to 300,000 distinct CDR3 sequences, under 30% seen once, with roughly 0.6% in the top ten. The source material was blood, either unsorted or a sorted T cell fraction (not recorded which). These receptors were obtained from a male donor with ankylosing spondylitis or in good health (not recorded which). Each CDR3 is given with its conserved first and last residue. Each record gives: V gene, clone size, J gene, D gene, CDR3 DNA, CDR3 protein. D genes are given only for firm matches. The size of a clone is reported for some rows only, either as once, few or many, or as a class for expanded clones.

TRBV20-1,NA,TRBJ2-5,TRBD2,TGCAGTGCTAGAGATAGGGGACTAGCGGCCGAAGAGACCCAGTACTTC,CSARDRGLAAEETQYF
TRBV6-1,many,TRBJ1-2,NA,TGTGCCAGCAGCCGATCACGCGCCTATGGCTACACCTTC,CASSRSRAYGYTF
TRBV20-1,many,TRBJ2-3,NA,TGCAGTGCTACTAAAGGGCAGGGCACAGATACGCAGTATTTT,CSATKGQGTDTQYF
TRBV11-2,many,TRBJ2-2,TRBD2,TGTGCCAGCAGCTTAGATGGTCTAGCGGGGGGGACCGGGGAGCTGTTTTTT,CASSLDGLAGGTGELFF
TRBV20-1,few,TRBJ2-5,NA,TGCAGTGCTAGTGGTGCTTCCGAGGATGGGGAGACCCAGTACTTC,CSASGASEDGETQYF
TRBV5-1,NA,TRBJ2-3,TRBD1,TGCGCCAGCAGCTGGGCCGGGACAGGCACAGATACGCAGTATTTT,CASSWAGTGTDTQYF
TRBV12-3/TRBV12-4,many,TRBJ2-7,NA,TGTGCCAGCAGTGCCGGCCCTGGGCAGTACTTC,CASSAGPGQYF
TRBV12-3/TRBV12-4,many,TRBJ2-7,TRBD1,TGTGCCAGCAGCCGGGACAGGGGACCCTACGAGCAGTACTTC,CASSRDRGPYEQYF
TRBV12-3/TRBV12-4,many,TRBJ2-7,NA,TGTGCCAGCAGCTTCCTGGGTGAGCAGTACTTC,CASSFLGEQYF
TRBV20-1,many,TRBJ2-7,TRBD1,TGCAGTGCTACCCCCGGGACAGGGGCCTCCTACGAGCAGTACTTC,CSATPGTGASYEQYF
TRBV28,few,TRBJ2-7,NA,TGTGCCGTCCTCGGGGGCGCCACCTACGAGCAGTACTTC,CAVLGGATYEQYF
TRBV27,NA,TRBJ2-1,NA,TGTGCCAGCACCATCTTGGGGGTCTACAATGAGCAGTTCTTC,CASTILGVYNEQFF
TRBV4-2,many,TRBJ2-3,NA,TGTGCCAGCAGCCAAGATGCCGGTCGGGGGAGCACAGATACGCAGTATTTT,CASSQDAGRGSTDTQYF
TRBV29-1,few,TRBJ2-7,NA,TGCAGCGTCCTCGGACGGAACTCCTACGAGCAGTACTTC,CSVLGRNSYEQYF
TRBV29-1,NA,TRBJ2-3,NA,TGCAGCGTTGGAAGACACACAGATACGCAGTATTTT,CSVGRHTDTQYF
TRBV5-1,many,TRBJ2-1,NA,TGCGCCAGCAGCTTACTAGTTCCTGGACAGCCTCCCGACAATGAGCAGTTCTTC,CASSLLVPGQPPDNEQFF
TRBV12-3/TRBV12-4,few,TRBJ1-5,NA,TGTGCCAGCAGTCCCGAGAATCAGCCCCAGCATTTT,CASSPENQPQHF
TRBV6-1,many,TRBJ1-2,TRBD1,TGTGCCAGCAGTGAAAGACAGGGGACAATCTATGGCTACACCTTC,CASSERQGTIYGYTF
TRBV20-1,many,TRBJ2-5,TRBD2,TGCAGTGCTAGAGATCCTAGCGGGGGCCTGGAGACCCAGTACTTC,CSARDPSGGLETQYF
TRBV20-1,NA,TRBJ1-1,NA,TGCAGTGCGGAGTCCCCGGGGGGTAGAGAAGCTTTCTTT,CSAESPGGREAFF
TRBV7-9,many,TRBJ1-1,NA,TGTGCCAGCAGGCCGAAGGGGCACCTGAACACTGAAGCTTTCTTT,CASRPKGHLNTEAFF
TRBV20-1,few,TRBJ2-7,NA,TGCAGTGCTAGAGATGCTTCCTCTTACGAGCAGTACTTC,CSARDASSYEQYF
TRBV12-3/TRBV12-4,NA,TRBJ2-6,NA,TGTGCCATCAGCTTACGCGGGCCGACAGGCGGCTCTGGGGCCAACGTCCTGACTTTC,CAISLRGPTGGSGANVLTF
TRBV12-3/TRBV12-4,NA,TRBJ2-5,TRBD2,TGTGCCAGAGAGAGTTGGGGGCTAGCGGGGGGAGGGCAAGAGACCCAGTACTTC,CARESWGLAGGGQETQYF
TRBV28,NA,TRBJ2-1,TRBD1,TGTGCCAGCAGACTCCCGACAGGGTTGGACAATGAGCAGTTCTTC,CASRLPTGLDNEQFF
TRBV29-1,NA,TRBJ2-7,NA,TGCAGCGTTAGGGTAACCTACGAGCAGTACTTC,CSVRVTYEQYF
TRBV20-1,many,TRBJ1-1,TRBD1,TGCAGTGCTAGTCCTCAGGGGGGAAGAAGAACTGAAGCTTTCTTT,CSASPQGGRRTEAFF
TRBV10-2,few,TRBJ1-1,NA,TGCGCCAGCAGGGGTCATGGGGGGACTGAAGCTTTCTTT,CASRGHGGTEAFF
TRBV30,NA,TRBJ2-7,NA,TGTGCCTGGGGCGAAGACTTCTACGAGCAGTACTTC,CAWGEDFYEQYF
TRBV7-9,many,TRBJ2-2,NA,TGTGCCAGCAGCTTCCAGGAATGGACCGGGGAGCTGTTTTTT,CASSFQEWTGELFF
TRBV12-3/TRBV12-4,few,TRBJ2-5,TRBD2,TGTAGGGCGGGGGGAGAGACCCAGTACTTC,CRAGGETQYF
TRBV20-1,few,TRBJ2-3,TRBD2,TGCAGTGCTAGAACGTTAGGGGGGACTAGCGGGGGTGCAGATACGCAGTATTTT,CSARTLGGTSGGADTQYF
TRBV7-9,NA,TRBJ2-7,NA,TGTGCCAGCAGCCCGGGACTGAATGCAGGCGAGCAGTACTTC,CASSPGLNAGEQYF
TRBV6-1,few,TRBJ2-2,NA,TGTGCCAGCAGCGGGGGGCTGGTTAGGACCGGGGAGCTGTTTTTT,CASSGGLVRTGELFF
TRBV7-9,many,TRBJ1-4,NA,TGTGCCAGCAGCGCTCAACCGAGTAATGAAAAACTGTTTTTT,CASSAQPSNEKLFF
TRBV5-1,NA,TRBJ1-1,NA,TGCGCCAGCAGCCGACAGAACATGAACACTGAAGCTTTCTTT,CASSRQNMNTEAFF
TRBV15,few,TRBJ2-1,TRBD2,TGTGCCACCAGCAGGGGGGAAAAGCGGGGGGTCGTCTTGGAGCAGTTCTTC,CATSRGEKRGVVLEQFF
TRBV20-1,many,TRBJ2-5,NA,TGCAGTGCTGGAAGTGAAGGCCAAGAGACCCAGTACTTC,CSAGSEGQETQYF
TRBV10-3,many,TRBJ1-6,NA,TGTGCCACCGATAACAGAGGGCGTAATTCACCCCTCCACTTT,CATDNRGRNSPLHF
TRBV12-3/TRBV12-4,many,TRBJ2-5,NA,TGTGCCAGCACCTGGGGGGGGACAGGAGAGACCCAGTACTTC,CASTWGGTGETQYF
TRBV10-3,NA,TRBJ1-5,NA,TGTGCCATCAAAGGGAGCGGAGACAATCAGCCCCAGCATTTT,CAIKGSGDNQPQHF
TRBV7-9,many,TRBJ1-1,NA,TGTGCCAGCAGCCCCGCTGGTCGGGGGGGCACTGAAGCTTTCTTT,CASSPAGRGGTEAFF
TRBV10-3,NA,TRBJ2-7,NA,TGTGCCATCAGGGCCCCAGAGACCCGTGGCGAGCAGTACTTC,CAIRAPETRGEQYF